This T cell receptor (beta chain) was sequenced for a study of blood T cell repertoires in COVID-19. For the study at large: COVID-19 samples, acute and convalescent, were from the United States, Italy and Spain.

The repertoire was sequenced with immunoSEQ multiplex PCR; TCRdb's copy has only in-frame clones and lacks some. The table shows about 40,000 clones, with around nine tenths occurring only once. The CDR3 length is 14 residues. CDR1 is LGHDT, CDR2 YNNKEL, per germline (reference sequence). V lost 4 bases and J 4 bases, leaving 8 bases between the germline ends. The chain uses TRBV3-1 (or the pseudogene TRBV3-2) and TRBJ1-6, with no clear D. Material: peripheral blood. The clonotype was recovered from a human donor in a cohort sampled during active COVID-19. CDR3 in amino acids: CASSPLSYNSPLHF. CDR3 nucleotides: TGTGCCAGCAGCCCCCTTTCTTATAATTCACCCCTCCACTTT.